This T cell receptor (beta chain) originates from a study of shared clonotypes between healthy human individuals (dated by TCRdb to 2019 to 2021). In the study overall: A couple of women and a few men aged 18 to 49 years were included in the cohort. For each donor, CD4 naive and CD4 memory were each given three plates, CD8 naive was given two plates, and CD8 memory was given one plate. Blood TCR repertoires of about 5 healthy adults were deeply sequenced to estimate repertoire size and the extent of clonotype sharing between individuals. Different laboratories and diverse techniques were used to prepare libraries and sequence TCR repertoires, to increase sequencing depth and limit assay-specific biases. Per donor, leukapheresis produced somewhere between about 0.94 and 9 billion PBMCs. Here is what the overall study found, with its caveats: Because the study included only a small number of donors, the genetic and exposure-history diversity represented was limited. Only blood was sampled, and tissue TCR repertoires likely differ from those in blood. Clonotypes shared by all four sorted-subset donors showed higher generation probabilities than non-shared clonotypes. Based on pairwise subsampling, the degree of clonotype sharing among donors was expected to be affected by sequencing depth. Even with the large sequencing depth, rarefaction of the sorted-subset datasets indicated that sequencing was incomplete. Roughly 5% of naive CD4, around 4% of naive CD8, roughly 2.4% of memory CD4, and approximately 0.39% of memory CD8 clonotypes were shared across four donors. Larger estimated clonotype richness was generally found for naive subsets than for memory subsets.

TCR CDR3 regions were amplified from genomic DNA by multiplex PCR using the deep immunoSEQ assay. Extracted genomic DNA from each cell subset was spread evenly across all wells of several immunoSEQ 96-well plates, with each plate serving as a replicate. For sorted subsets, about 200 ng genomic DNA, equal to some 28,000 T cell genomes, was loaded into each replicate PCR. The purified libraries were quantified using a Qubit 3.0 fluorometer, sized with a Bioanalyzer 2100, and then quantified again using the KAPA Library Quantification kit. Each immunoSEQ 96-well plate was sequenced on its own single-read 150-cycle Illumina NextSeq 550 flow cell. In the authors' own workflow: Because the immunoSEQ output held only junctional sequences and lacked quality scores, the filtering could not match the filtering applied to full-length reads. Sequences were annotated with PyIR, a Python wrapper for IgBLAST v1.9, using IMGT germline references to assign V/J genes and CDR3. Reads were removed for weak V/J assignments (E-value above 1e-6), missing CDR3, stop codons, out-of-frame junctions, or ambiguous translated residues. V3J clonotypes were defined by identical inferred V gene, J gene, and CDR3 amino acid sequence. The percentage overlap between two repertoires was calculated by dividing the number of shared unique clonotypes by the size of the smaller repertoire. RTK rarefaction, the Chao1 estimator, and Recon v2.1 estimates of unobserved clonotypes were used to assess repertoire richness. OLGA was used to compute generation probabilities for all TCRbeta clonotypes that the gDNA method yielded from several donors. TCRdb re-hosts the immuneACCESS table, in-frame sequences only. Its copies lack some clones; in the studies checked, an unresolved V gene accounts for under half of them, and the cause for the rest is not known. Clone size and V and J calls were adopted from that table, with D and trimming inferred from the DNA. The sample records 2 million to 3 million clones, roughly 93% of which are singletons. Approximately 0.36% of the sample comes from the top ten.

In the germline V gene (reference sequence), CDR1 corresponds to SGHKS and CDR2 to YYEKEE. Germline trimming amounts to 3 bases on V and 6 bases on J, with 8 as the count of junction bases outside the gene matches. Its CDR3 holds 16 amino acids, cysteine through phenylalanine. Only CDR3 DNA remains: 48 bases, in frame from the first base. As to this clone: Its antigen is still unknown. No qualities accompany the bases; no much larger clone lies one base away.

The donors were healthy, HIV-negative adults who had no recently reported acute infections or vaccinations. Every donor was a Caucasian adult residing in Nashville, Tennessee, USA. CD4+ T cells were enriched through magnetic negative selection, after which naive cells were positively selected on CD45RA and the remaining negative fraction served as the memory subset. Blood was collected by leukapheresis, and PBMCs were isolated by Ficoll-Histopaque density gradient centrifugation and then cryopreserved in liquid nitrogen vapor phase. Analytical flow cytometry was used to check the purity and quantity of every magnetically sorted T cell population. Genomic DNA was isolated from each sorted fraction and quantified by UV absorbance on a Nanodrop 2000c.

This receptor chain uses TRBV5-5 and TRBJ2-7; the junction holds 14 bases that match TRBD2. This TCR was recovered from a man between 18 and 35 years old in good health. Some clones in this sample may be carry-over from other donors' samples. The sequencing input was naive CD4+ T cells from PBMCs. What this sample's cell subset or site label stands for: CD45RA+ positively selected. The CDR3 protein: CASSSRLAGGLAEQYF. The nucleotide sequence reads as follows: TGTGCCAGCAGCTCCCGACTAGCGGGAGGGCTCGCCGAGCAGTACTTC.